Below are 16 T cell receptor beta chains sequenced from a single sample in a study of blood T cells in healthy people across ages. Together with a sample-barcoded 5' primer, a J-beta primer mix was included in a second PCR lasting 7 to 11 cycles. One entry per CDR3 protein results from TCRdb running MiXCR on the 5' RACE reads. The sample holds 1.5 million to 2 million distinct CDR3 sequences, roughly 52% seen once. The specimen sequenced was blood. Source of these receptors: a woman aged 40 to 55 in good health.

The rearrangement joins TRBV28 to TRBJ2-1; D might be TRBD1 (7 bases). Germline CDR1 and CDR2: MDHEN and SYDVKM. V was trimmed by 6 bases and J by 4 bases, leaving 19 bases between them. This CDR3 is 16 amino acids long. The CDR3 is CASSGDSKGAYNEQFF. In nucleotides, the CDR3 is TGTGCCAGCAGCGGGGACTCCAAGGGGGCATACAATGAGCAGTTCTTC.

Details on this clonotype: This sequence may be a read error, since a much larger clone differs from it by one base. The J gene is TRBJ2-4, the V gene TRBV29-1, with 10 bases matching TRBD1. J was trimmed by 13 bases and V by 8 bases; bases with no gene match: 11. The V gene's germline CDR1 is SQVTM and CDR2 ANQGSEA. The CDR3 contains 12 residues. CDR3 protein: CSLGQGSNEQYF. CDR3 DNA sequence: TGCAGCCTGGGACAGGGGTCGAATGAGCAGTACTTC.

The rearrangement links TRBV20-1 to TRBJ2-3; D remains unclear. The CDR3 sequence is 13 residues long. Trimming removed 5 bases at V and 1 base at J, with 10 bases between. Germline CDR1 is DFQATT and CDR2 is SNEGSKA (reference sequence). The CDR3 reads CSAPWLGTDTQYF. In DNA form, the CDR3 reads TGCAGTGCTCCCTGGCTGGGCACAGATACGCAGTATTTT.

This clonotype occurred a few times. The chain's CDR3 is CASSVRDSDSNQPQHF. The CDR3 coding sequence is TGTGCCAGCAGCGTACGGGACAGCGATAGTAATCAGCCCCAGCATTTT. V and J are TRBV9 and TRBJ1-5; 7 nucleotides line up with TRBD1. Germline V gene lookup returns CDR1 SGDLS and CDR2 YYNGEE. This CDR3 comprises 16 residues. J lost 4 bases, V lost 1 base, and 8 bases had no gene match.

This clonotype was counted a few times. CDR3 bases: TGTGCCAGCAGCTTATCCTGGCAGGGCGATGGCTACACCTTC. Its translation: CASSLSWQGDGYTF. V is TRBV11-2 and J is TRBJ1-2; possibly TRBD1 for D (5 bases). CDR1 and CDR2 from the germline V gene are SGHAT and FQNNGV. The length of the CDR3 is 14 residues. With 2 bases removed from V and 6 bases from J, the gap between germline ends came to 13 bases.

In this sample, this clonotype turned up a few times. V is TRBV7-9 and J is TRBJ2-3; 9 bases align to TRBD1. The CDR3 is made up of 16 amino acids. Germline CDR1 is SEHNR and CDR2 is FQNEAQ (reference sequence). V lost 3 bases to trimming and J lost 3 bases; unmatched junction nucleotides: 7. The CDR3 is CASSFTPGQGTDTQYF. The CDR3 region has the DNA TGTGCCAGCAGCTTCACCCCGGGACAGGGAACAGATACGCAGTATTTT.

For the CDR3, the DNA is TGTGCCAGCAGCACGGGACGGAACTATGGCTACACCTTC. This translates into CASSTGRNYGYTF. The chain carries TRBV5-6 and TRBJ1-2; possibly TRBD1 for D (5 bases). Between the trimmed V and J ends, which lost 4 bases and 2 bases, there was a span of 9 bases. There are 13 residues in the CDR3. Germline V gene data show CDR1 as SGHDT and CDR2 as YYEEEE.

This clonotype has only a few counts. The chain couples TRBV9 to TRBJ2-1, with TRBD2 as a possible D gene (7 bases). There are 13 residues in the CDR3. CDR1 and CDR2 from the germline V gene are SGDLS and YYNGEE. V shed 1 base and J shed 13 bases, with 15 bases lying between them. The CDR3 reads CASSVNVGGAQFF. CDR3 nucleotide sequence: TGTGCCAGCAGCGTAAACGTAGGGGGGGCACAGTTCTTC.

The chain uses TRBV25-1 and TRBJ2-5; D unclear. In germline, CDR1 is MGHDK, CDR2 SYGVNS. This CDR3 contains 14 residues. V was pared by 1 base and J by 6 bases, with 12 bases between. CDR3 DNA: TGTGCCAGCAGTGAATTGCCGAGAGACCAGACCCAGTACTTC. Its protein product is CASSELPRDQTQYF.

This sequence joins TRBV29-1 and TRBJ1-6, with 7 positions matching TRBD1. The CDR3 covers 13 residues. The V segment lost 7 bases and the J segment 9 bases; nucleotides outside the gene matches: 9. CDR1 and CDR2 from the germline V gene are SQVTM and ANQGSEA. CDR3 residues: CSASGTEGSPLHF. CDR3 bases: TGCAGCGCTTCCGGGACAGAGGGTTCACCCCTCCACTTT.

This clonotype has only a few counts. The chain is built from TRBV15 and TRBJ2-3; 7 positions agree with TRBD2. With V trimmed by 3 bases and J by 0 bases, 6 bases remained unmatched. Germline assignment: CDR1 LNHNV and CDR2 YYDKDF (reference sequence). The CDR3 length is 16 residues. CDR3 region: CATSRGDGGSTDTQYF. CDR3 in DNA: TGTGCCACCAGCAGGGGGGACGGGGGGAGCACAGATACGCAGTATTTT.

CDR3 in amino acids: CASSQEPVKGQPQHF. Here the CDR3 DNA reads TGTGCCAGCAGCCAAGAACCGGTGAAAGGTCAGCCCCAGCATTTT. V and J are TRBV4-2 and TRBJ1-5; D unclear. This CDR3 spans 15 amino acids. CDR1 is LGHNA and CDR2 is YNFKEQ in the germline V gene. The ends were cut back, 0 bases at V and 6 bases at J, with 12 bases in the middle.

The table lists this clonotype with a few counts. The gene calls are TRBV6-1 and TRBJ2-1; TRBD1 matches at 7 bases. Germline V gene sequence: CDR1 MNHNS, CDR2 SASEGT. The length of the CDR3 is 14 residues. With V trimmed by 6 bases and J by 5 bases, 7 bases remained unmatched. CDR3 in amino acids: CASRGTAEHNEQFF. The CDR3 coding sequence is TGTGCCAGCAGAGGGACAGCTGAACACAATGAGCAGTTCTTC.

The chain recombines TRBV28 with TRBJ1-2, with 8 bases that match TRBD1. This CDR3 contains 14 residues. Trimming at V came to 5 bases and at J to 2 bases, leaving 4 bases not matched to a gene. In germline, CDR1 is MDHEN, CDR2 SYDVKM. The CDR3 DNA sequence: TGTGCCAGCAGTGGGACAGGACAAAACTATGGCTACACCTTC. It encodes CASSGTGQNYGYTF.

This chain links TRBV3-1 with TRBJ2-3; the D is unclear. Trimming shortened V by 0 bases and J by 5 bases, and 9 bases separated the two germline ends. CDR1 is LGHDT, CDR2 YNNKEL, per germline (reference sequence). The CDR3 covers 14 residues. CDR3 sequence reads: CASSQDFRRDTQYF. The DNA for the CDR3 is TGTGCCAGCAGCCAAGATTTTCGACGAGATACGCAGTATTTT.

This clonotype has a single count. This chain joins TRBV15 and TRBJ2-5; D is perhaps TRBD1 or TRBD2 (5 bases each). The CDR3 contains 14 residues. V dropped 5 bases and J dropped 3 bases, with 13 bases sitting between them. The germline V gene encodes CDR1 LNHNV and CDR2 YYDKDF (reference sequence). CDR3 region: CATSSRGREETQYF. CDR3 coding DNA: TGTGCCACCAGCTCTCGGGGCAGAGAAGAGACCCAGTACTTC. Full variable domain (missing parts from reference TRBV15 and TRBJ2-5): DAMVIQNPRYQVTQFGKPVTLSCSQTLNHNVMYWYQQKSSQAPKLLFHYYDKDFNNEADTPDNFQSRRPNTSFCFLDIRSPGLGDTAMYLCATSSRGREETQYFGPGTRLLVL.